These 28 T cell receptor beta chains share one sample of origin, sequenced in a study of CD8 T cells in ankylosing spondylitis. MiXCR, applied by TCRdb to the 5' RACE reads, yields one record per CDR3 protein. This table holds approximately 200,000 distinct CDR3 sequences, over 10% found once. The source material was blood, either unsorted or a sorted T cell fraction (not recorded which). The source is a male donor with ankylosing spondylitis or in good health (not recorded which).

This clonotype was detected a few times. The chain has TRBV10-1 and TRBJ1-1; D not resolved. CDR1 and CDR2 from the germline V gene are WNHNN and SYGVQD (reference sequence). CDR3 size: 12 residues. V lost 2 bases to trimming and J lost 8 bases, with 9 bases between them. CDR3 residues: CASSETPKEAFF. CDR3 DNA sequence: TGCGCCAGCAGTGAGACCCCAAAGGAAGCTTTCTTT.

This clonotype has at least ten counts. The CDR3 is CASSYTMPSGDEQYF. In nucleotides, the CDR3 is TGTGCCAGCAGTTACACCATGCCTAGCGGGGACGAGCAGTACTTC. The rearrangement uses TRBV6-2 or TRBV6-3 and TRBJ2-7; TRBD2 agrees at 9 bases. There are 15 residues in the CDR3. The germline CDR1 and CDR2 sequences are MNHEY and SVGEGT. The ends lost 2 bases at V and 5 bases at J; junction bases unmatched: 7.

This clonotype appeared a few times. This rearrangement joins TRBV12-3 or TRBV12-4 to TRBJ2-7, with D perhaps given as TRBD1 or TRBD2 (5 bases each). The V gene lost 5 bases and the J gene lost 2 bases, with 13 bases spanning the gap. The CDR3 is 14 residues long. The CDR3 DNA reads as TGTGCCAGCAGTCCGTCGGGACCAGCCTACGAGCAGTACTTC. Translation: CASSPSGPAYEQYF.

The chain's CDR3 is CSARDLASAYNEQFF. For the CDR3, the DNA is TGCAGTGCTAGAGATCTGGCGTCGGCGTACAATGAGCAGTTCTTC. This chain connects TRBV20-1 to TRBJ2-1; D gene ambiguous. The CDR3 spans 15 residues. V was trimmed by 0 bases and J by 4 bases, leaving 13 bases between them. From germline, CDR1 is DFQATT and CDR2 SNEGSKA (reference sequence).

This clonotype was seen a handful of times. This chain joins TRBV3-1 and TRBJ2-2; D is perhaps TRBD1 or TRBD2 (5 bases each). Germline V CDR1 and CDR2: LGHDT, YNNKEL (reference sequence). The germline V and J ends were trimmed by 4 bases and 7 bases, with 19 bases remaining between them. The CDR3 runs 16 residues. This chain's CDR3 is CASSLEGPSTHGELFF. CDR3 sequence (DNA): TGTGCCAGCAGCCTCGAGGGGCCCTCTACCCACGGGGAGCTGTTTTTT.

CDR3 in amino acids: CSAHSGTSGTGELFF. CDR3 bases: TGCAGTGCTCACTCCGGGACTAGCGGAACCGGGGAGCTGTTTTTT. The V and J genes are TRBV20-1 and TRBJ2-2; the match to TRBD2 covers 11 bases. From germline, CDR1 is DFQATT and CDR2 SNEGSKA (reference sequence). V gave up 5 bases and J gave up 5 bases; unmatched junction bases: 7. The CDR3 is 15 amino acids.

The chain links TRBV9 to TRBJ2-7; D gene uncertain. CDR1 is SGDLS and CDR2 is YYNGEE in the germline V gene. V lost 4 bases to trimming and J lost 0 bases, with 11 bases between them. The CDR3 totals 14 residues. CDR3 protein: CASSPTPVSYEQYF. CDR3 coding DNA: TGTGCCAGCAGCCCCACCCCGGTCTCCTACGAGCAGTACTTC.

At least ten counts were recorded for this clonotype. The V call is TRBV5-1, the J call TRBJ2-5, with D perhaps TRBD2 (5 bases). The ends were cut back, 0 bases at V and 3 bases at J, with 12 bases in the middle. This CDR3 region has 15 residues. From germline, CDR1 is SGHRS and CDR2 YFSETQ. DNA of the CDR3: TGCGCCAGCAGCTTGGGTCTGGGGAGTGAAGAGACCCAGTACTTC. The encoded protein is CASSLGLGSEETQYF.

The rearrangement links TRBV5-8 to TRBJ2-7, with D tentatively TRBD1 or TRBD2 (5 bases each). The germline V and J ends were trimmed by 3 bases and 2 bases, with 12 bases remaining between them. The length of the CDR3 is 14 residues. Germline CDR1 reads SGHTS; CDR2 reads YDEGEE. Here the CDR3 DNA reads TGTGCCAGCAGCTGGACCGGGACGACCTACGAGCAGTACTTC. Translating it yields CASSWTGTTYEQYF. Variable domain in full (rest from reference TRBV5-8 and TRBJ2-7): EAGVTQSPTHLIKTRGQQATLRCSPISGHTSVYWYQQALGLGLQFLLWYDEGEERNRGNFPPRFSGRQFPNYSSELNVNALELEDSALYLCASSWTGTTYEQYFGPGTRLTVT.

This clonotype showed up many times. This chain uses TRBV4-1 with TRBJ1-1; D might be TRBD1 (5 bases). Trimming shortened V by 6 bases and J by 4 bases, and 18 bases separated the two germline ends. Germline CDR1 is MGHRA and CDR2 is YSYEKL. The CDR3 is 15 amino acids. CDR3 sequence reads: CASRQDGLEGTEAFF. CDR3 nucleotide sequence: TGCGCCAGCAGACAGGACGGACTGGAAGGCACTGAAGCTTTCTTT.

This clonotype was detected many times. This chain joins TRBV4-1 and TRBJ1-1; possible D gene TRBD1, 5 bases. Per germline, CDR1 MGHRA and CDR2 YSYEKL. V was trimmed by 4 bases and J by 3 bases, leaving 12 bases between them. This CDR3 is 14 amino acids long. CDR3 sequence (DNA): TGCGCCAGCAGCCGGGGACCGAGGGACACTGAAGCTTTCTTT. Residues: CASSRGPRDTEAFF.

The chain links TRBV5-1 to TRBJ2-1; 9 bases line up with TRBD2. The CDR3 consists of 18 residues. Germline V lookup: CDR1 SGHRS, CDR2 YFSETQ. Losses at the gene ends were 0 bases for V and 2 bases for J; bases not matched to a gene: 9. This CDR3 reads CASSLAASGEDAYNEQFF. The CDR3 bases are TGCGCCAGCAGCTTGGCGGCTAGCGGGGAGGATGCCTACAATGAGCAGTTCTTC. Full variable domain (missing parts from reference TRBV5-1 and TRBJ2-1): KAGVTQTPRYLIKTRGQQVTLSCSPISGHRSVSWYQQTPGQGLQFLFEYFSETQRNKGNFPGRFSGRQFSNSRSEMNVSTLELGDSALYLCASSLAASGEDAYNEQFFGPGTRLTVL.

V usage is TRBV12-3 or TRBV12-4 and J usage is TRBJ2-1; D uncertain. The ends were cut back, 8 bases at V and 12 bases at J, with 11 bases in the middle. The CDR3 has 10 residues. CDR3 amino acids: CASGHVGQFF. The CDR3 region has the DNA TGTGCCAGCGGGCACGTAGGGCAGTTCTTC.

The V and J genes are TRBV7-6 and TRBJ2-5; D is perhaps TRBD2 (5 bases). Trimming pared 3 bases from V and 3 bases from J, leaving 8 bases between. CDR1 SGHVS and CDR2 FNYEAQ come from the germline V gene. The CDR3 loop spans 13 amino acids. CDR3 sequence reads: CASSFPGKETQYF. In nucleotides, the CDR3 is TGTGCCAGCAGCTTCCCCGGGAAAGAGACCCAGTACTTC.

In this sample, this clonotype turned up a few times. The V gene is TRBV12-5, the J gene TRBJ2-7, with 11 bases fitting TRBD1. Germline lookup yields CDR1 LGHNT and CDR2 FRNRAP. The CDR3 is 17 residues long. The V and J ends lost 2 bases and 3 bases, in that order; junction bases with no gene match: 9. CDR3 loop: CASGLLLGTGGIYEQYF. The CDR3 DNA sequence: TGTGCTAGTGGTTTGTTGTTAGGGACAGGGGGAATCTACGAGCAGTACTTC.

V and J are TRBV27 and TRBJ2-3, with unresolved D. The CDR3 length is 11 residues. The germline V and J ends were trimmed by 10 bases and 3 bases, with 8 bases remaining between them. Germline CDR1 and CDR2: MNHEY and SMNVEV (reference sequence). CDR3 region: CATGQTDTQYF. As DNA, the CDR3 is TGTGCCACTGGTCAGACAGATACGCAGTATTTT.

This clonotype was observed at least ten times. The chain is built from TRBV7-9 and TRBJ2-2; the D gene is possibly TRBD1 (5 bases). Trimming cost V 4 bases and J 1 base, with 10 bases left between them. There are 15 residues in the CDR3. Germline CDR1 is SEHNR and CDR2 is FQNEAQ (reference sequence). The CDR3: CASSSYQGNTGELFF. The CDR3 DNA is TGTGCCAGCAGCTCGTATCAGGGGAACACCGGGGAGCTGTTTTTT.

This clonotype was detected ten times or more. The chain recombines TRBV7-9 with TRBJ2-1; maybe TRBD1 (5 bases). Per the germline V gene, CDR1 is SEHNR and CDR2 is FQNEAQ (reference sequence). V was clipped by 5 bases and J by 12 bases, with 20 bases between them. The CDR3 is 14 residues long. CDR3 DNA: TGTGCCAGCAGCCCCGAAACCGACTGGGGCATGCAGTTCTTC. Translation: CASSPETDWGMQFF.

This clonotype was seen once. Written as DNA, the CDR3 is TGTGCCATCAGTGACTCGAGCGGGTCTAATGAAAAACTGTTTTTT. Protein: CAISDSSGSNEKLFF. This sequence joins TRBV10-3 and TRBJ1-4; D not resolved. This CDR3 contains 15 residues. Germline loops: CDR1 ENHRY, CDR2 SYGVKD. Between the trimmed V and J ends, which lost 3 bases and 3 bases, there was a span of 11 bases.

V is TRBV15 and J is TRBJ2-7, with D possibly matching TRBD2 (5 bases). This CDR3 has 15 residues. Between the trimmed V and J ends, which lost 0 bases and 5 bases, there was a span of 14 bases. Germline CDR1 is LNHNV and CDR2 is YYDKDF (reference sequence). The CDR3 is CATSRDRDSANEQYF. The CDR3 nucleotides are TGTGCCACCAGCAGAGATCGGGATAGTGCCAACGAGCAGTACTTC.

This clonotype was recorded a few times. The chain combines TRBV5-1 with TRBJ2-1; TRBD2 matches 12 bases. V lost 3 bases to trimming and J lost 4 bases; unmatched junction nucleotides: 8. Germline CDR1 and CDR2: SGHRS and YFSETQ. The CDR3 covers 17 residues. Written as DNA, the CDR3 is TGCGCCAGCAGCTCGGGACTAGCGGGTATCGAATACAATGAGCAGTTCTTC. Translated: CASSSGLAGIEYNEQFF.

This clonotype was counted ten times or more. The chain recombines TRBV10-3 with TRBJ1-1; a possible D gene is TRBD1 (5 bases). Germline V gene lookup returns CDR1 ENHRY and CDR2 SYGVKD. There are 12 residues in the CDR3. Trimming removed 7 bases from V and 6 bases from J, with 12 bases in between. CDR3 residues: CAIIGEGAEAFF. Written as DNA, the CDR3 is TGTGCCATCATAGGGGAAGGGGCTGAAGCTTTCTTT.

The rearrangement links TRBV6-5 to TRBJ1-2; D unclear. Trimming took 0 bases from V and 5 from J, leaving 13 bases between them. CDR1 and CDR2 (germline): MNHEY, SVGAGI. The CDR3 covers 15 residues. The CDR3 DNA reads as TGTGCCAGCAGTTACTCAGGGTGGGAGAAGTATGGCTACACCTTC. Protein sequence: CASSYSGWEKYGYTF.

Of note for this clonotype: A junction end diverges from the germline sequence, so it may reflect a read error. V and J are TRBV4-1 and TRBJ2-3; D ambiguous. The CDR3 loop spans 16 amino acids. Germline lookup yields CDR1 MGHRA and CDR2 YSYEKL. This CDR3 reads CASSQDSPFSTDTQFF. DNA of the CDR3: TGCGCCAGCAGCCAAGACTCGCCGTTCAGCACAGATACGCAGTTTTTT.

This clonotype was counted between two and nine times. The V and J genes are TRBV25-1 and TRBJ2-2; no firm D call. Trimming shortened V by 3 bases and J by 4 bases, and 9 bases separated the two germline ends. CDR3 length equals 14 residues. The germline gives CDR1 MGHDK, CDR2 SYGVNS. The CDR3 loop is CASSDLQVTGELFF. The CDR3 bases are TGTGCCAGCAGTGATCTCCAAGTCACCGGGGAGCTGTTTTTT. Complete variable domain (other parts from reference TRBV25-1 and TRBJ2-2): EADIYQTPRYLVIGTGKKITLECSQTMGHDKMYWYQQDPGMELHLIHYSYGVNSTEKGDLSSESTVSRIRTEHFPLTLESARPSHTSQYLCASSDLQVTGELFFGEGSRLTVL.

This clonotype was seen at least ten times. CDR3 DNA: TGTGCCAGCAGCTTGGCATCCGGTTCCGAGACCCAGTACTTC. Translating it yields CASSLASGSETQYF. The rearrangement links TRBV5-6 to TRBJ2-5; D not resolved. Germline CDR1 SGHDT, CDR2 YYEEEE. Deletions cut 0 bases from V and 5 bases from J, with 11 bases between. This CDR3 has 14 residues.

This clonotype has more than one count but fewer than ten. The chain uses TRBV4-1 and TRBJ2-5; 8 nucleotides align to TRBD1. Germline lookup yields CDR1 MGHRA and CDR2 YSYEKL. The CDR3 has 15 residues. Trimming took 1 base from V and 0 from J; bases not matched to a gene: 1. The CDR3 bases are TGCGCCAGCAGCCAAGGGGACAGGTACCAAGAGACCCAGTACTTC. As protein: CASSQGDRYQETQYF.

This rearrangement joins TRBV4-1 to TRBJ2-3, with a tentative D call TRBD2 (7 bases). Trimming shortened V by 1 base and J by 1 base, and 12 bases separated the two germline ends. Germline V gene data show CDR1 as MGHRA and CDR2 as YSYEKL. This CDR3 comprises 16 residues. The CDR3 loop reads CASSQASGGGTDTQYF. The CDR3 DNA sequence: TGCGCCAGCAGCCAAGCGTCGGGGGGCGGCACAGATACGCAGTATTTT.